The 16 T cell receptor beta chains below were found in one sample sequenced in a study of T cells after posttransplantation cyclophosphamide. The table came from immunoSEQ multiplex PCR; TCRdb's copy has only in-frame clones and leaves some out. There are 9,500 to 15,000 clones in the sample, none observed a single time. Treatment was busulfan-fludarabine conditioning, a marrow graft, and cyclophosphamide on days +3 and +4. The sequences come from PBMCs, collected after allogeneic stem cell transplant with posttransplant cyclophosphamide. Source of these receptors: a female patient aged 35 to 55 who received an allogeneic stem cell transplant from a related donor, was CMV-positive, and had acute GVHD only. Some T cells may arise from the graft donor.

This clone has ten or more counts. The chain employs TRBV4-2 and TRBJ2-3; TRBD2 might be the D (6 bases). CDR1 and CDR2 (germline): LGHNA, YNFKEQ. CDR3 length: 17 amino acids. V dropped 0 bases and J dropped 0 bases, with 13 bases sitting between them. The DNA of the CDR3 is TGTGCCAGCAGCCAAGATGGCGGGGCCCCGAGCACAGATACGCAGTATTTT. This sequence encodes CASSQDGGAPSTDTQYF.

This clone has at least ten counts. The genes are TRBV19 and TRBJ2-2; D is perhaps TRBD1 (5 bases). CDR1 LNHDA and CDR2 SQIVND come from the germline V gene (reference sequence). The V gene lost 6 bases and the J gene lost 0 bases, with 20 bases spanning the gap. The CDR3 loop spans 18 amino acids. Here the CDR3 reads CASRPGPGWGANTGELFF. DNA of the CDR3: TGTGCCAGTAGACCCGGTCCCGGATGGGGCGCGAACACCGGGGAGCTGTTTTTT.

This clone was recorded many times. The chain links TRBV7-8 to TRBJ2-7; TRBD1 matches at 11 bases. The length of the CDR3 is 15 residues. CDR1 is SGHVS and CDR2 is FQNEAQ in the germline V gene. Trimming removed 6 bases from V and 1 base from J; junction bases left unmatched: 5. The CDR3 region is CASSPRDRGSYEQYV. CDR3 coding DNA: TGTGCCAGCAGTCCCCGGGACAGGGGGTCCTACGAGCAGTACGTC.

This clone has at least ten counts. The genes are TRBV19 and TRBJ1-2, with D possibly matching TRBD1 (6 bases). The ends were cut back, 5 bases at V and 1 base at J, with 14 bases in the middle. CDR3 length: 15 amino acids. The germline CDR1 and CDR2 sequences are LNHDA and SQIVND (reference sequence). This chain's CDR3 is CASSPGGTLNYGYTF. In nucleotides, the CDR3 is TGTGCCAGTAGTCCCGGGGGGACACTTAACTATGGCTACACCTTC. Drawing the rest from reference TRBV19 and TRBJ1-2, the complete variable domain is DGGITQSPKYLFRKEGQNVTLSCEQNLNHDAMYWYRQDPGQGLRLIYYSQIVNDFQKGDIAEGYSVSREKKESFPLTVTSAQKNPTAFYLCASSPGGTLNYGYTFGSGTRLTVV.

The V call is TRBV6-6, the J call TRBJ2-3; 7 bases match TRBD2. Germline V gene data show CDR1 as MNHNY and CDR2 as SVGAGI (reference sequence). Unmatched junction bases numbered 4, after V lost 0 bases and J lost 4 bases. This CDR3 has 15 amino acids. CDR3 nucleotides: TGTGCCAGCAGTTACTCTGGGGGGGGATCAGATACGCAGTATTTT. Encoded protein: CASSYSGGGSDTQYF.

In this sample, this clone turned up many times. This rearrangement joins TRBV6-4 to TRBJ1-1; a possible D gene is TRBD1 (5 bases). V shed 7 bases and J shed 3 bases, with 21 bases lying between them. This CDR3 has 16 amino acids. Germline loops: CDR1 MRHNA, CDR2 SNTAGT. CDR3 region: CASMNRIVGGDTEAFF. CDR3 coding DNA: TGTGCCAGCATGAACAGGATTGTGGGGGGGGACACTGAAGCTTTCTTT.

This clone was counted at least ten times. The chain has TRBV7-2 and TRBJ2-7; 7 bases map to TRBD1. CDR1 and CDR2 from the germline V gene are SGHTA and FQGNSA. The trim removed 5 bases at V and 2 bases at J, leaving 9 bases unmatched. The CDR3 extends over 15 amino acids. The CDR3, as DNA: TGTGCCAGCAGCCTAAAGGGGGCCCCGGCCTACGAGCAGTACTTC. Protein sequence: CASSLKGAPAYEQYF.

At least ten counts were recorded for this clone. The CDR3: CASSQPGLAQYF. The DNA for the CDR3 is TGTGCCAGCAGCCAACCGGGACTAGCCCAGTATTTT. V is TRBV6-5 and J is TRBJ2-3, with 9 bases matching TRBD2. J was trimmed by 12 bases and V by 6 bases; bases with no gene match: 7. This CDR3 comprises 12 residues. Germline CDR1 MNHEY, CDR2 SVGAGI.

This clone was seen many times. This sequence joins TRBV11-3 and TRBJ2-1; TRBD2 matches 7 bases. Germline CDR1 SGHNT, CDR2 YENEEA. The V segment lost 5 bases and the J segment 1 base; nucleotides outside the gene matches: 2. The CDR3 is 14 amino acids. The CDR3 loop reads CASSKRESYNEQFF. The CDR3 coding sequence is TGTGCCAGCAGCAAGCGGGAATCCTACAATGAGCAGTTCTTC.

The rearrangement joins TRBV11-2 to TRBJ2-3; 12 nucleotides align to TRBD2. CDR1 is SGHAT and CDR2 is FQNNGV in the germline V gene. V lost 4 bases to trimming and J lost 3 bases; unmatched junction nucleotides: 5. The CDR3 is 16 residues long. The CDR3 sequence is CASSSTSGSGTDTQYF. In DNA, the CDR3 is TGTGCCAGCAGCTCGACTAGCGGGAGCGGTACAGATACGCAGTATTTT. The whole variable domain, filled in from reference TRBV11-2 and TRBJ2-3, reads EAGVAQSPRYKIIEKRQSVAFWCNPISGHATLYWYQQILGQGPKLLIQFQNNGVVDDSQLPKDRFSAERLKGVDSTLKIQPAKLEDSAVYLCASSSTSGSGTDTQYFGPGTRLTVL.

Many counts were recorded for this clone. CDR3 DNA: TGTGCCACCGAAGGGACTAGCGGCACCGGGGAGCTGTTTTTT. This sequence encodes CATEGTSGTGELFF. This sequence joins TRBV19 and TRBJ2-2, with 11 bases matching TRBD2. Germline values: CDR1 LNHDA, CDR2 SQIVND (reference sequence). This CDR3 is 14 amino acids long. V trimming: 10 bases; J trimming: 4 bases; junction bases outside the gene matches: 5.

This clone was detected ten times or more. This chain joins TRBV19 and TRBJ2-2; 8 bases line up with TRBD2. After removal of 9 bases from V and 1 base from J, the junction contained 4 bases not matched to a gene. CDR1 is LNHDA and CDR2 is SQIVND in the germline V gene (reference sequence). The CDR3 has 14 residues. CDR3 amino acids: CASKLAENTGELFF. CDR3 nucleotide sequence: TGTGCCAGCAAACTAGCGGAGAACACCGGGGAGCTGTTTTTT.

This clone was detected ten times or more. This chain connects TRBV5-4 to TRBJ2-3; D is uncertain. Germline V lookup: CDR1 SGHNT, CDR2 YYREEE (reference sequence). The CDR3 is made up of 14 amino acids. V lost 1 base and J lost 4, with 10 bases in between. The CDR3 DNA follows: TGTGCCAGCAGCTTGAAGTTGGCTCCAGATACGCAGTATTTT. It specifies CASSLKLAPDTQYF. The entire variable domain, with the rest obtained from reference TRBV5-4 and TRBJ2-3, is as follows: ETGVTQSPTHLIKTRGQQVTLRCSSQSGHNTVSWYQQALGQGPQFIFQYYREEENGRGNFPPRFSGLQFPNYSSELNVNALELDDSALYLCASSLKLAPDTQYFGPGTRLTVL.

The CDR3 protein is CASSPEGTGGNEQFF. As DNA, the CDR3 is TGCGCCAGCAGCCCAGAAGGGACAGGGGGTAATGAGCAGTTCTTC. This chain joins TRBV4-3 and TRBJ2-1; 11 bases fit TRBD1. The germline V gene encodes CDR1 LGHNA and CDR2 YSLEER. Losses at the gene ends were 4 bases for V and 7 bases for J; bases not matched to a gene: 6. This CDR3 region has 15 residues.

This clone was seen at least ten times. The chain joins TRBV21-1 to TRBJ1-4. TRBV21-1 is a recognized pseudogene. The CDR3 consists of 14 residues. In DNA, the CDR3 is TGTGCCAGCAGCCCTGGACTAGAAAGTGAAAAACTGTTTTTT. Translation gives CASSPGLESEKLFF.

The J gene is TRBJ2-2, the V gene TRBV5-1; 16 nucleotides match TRBD2. V lost 3 bases and J lost 4; bases outside the gene matches: 3. This CDR3 is 17 amino acids long. Germline V CDR1 and CDR2: SGHRS, YFSETQ. The CDR3 DNA reads as TGCGCCAGCAGCTGGGGACTAGCGGGAGGGCTCACCGGGGAGCTGTTTTTT. Protein: CASSWGLAGGLTGELFF.